This TCR beta chain was profiled in a study of OX40 agonist ivuxolimab in advanced cancers. Overall study: It was ivuxolimab, an agonistic anti-OX40 (CD134) antibody, that patients were treated with. Study results and limitations: Antigen specificity of clonally expanded peripheral T cells was not established. On average, a greater number of expanded clones characterised CD8+ T cells relative to CD4+. With doses of 0.1 to 3.0 mg/kg, CD4+ and CD8+ blood T cells had undergone clonal expansion by week 6.

Repertoires were generated with immunoSEQ multiplex PCR, while TCRdb's copy carries only in-frame clones and drops some. The table has tens of thousands of clones, about four fifths seen once. This clone was counted between two and nine times. Antigen unknown. Germline CDR1 and CDR2: SGDLS and YYNGEE. CDR3 length: 15 amino acids. The V end was cut by 0 bases, the J end by 4 bases, with 12 bases between. This receptor was obtained from an adult with an advanced solid tumor such as melanoma, head and neck, liver or kidney cancer. V is TRBV9 and J is TRBJ2-3, with D perhaps TRBD1 or TRBD2 (5 bases each). This material consisted of CD4+ or CD8+ T cells sorted from blood, taken in a trial of the OX40 agonist ivuxolimab. The CDR3 reads CASSVDGARSDTQYF. The CDR3 coding sequence is TGTGCCAGCAGCGTAGACGGGGCGAGATCAGATACGCAGTATTTT. The full variable domain, with the rest looked up from reference TRBV9 and TRBJ2-3, is DSGVTQTPKHLITATGQRVTLRCSPRSGDLSVYWYQQSLDQGLQFLIQYYNGEERAKGNILERFSAQQFPDLHSELNLSSLELGDSALYFCASSVDGARSDTQYFGPGTRLTVL.